A single sample gave rise to the 5 T cell receptor beta chains below, sequenced in a study of shared clonotypes between healthy human individuals. Positive CCR7 selection of CD45RO-negative cells yielded the naive CD8 cells, and terminally differentiated effector memory CD45RA+ cells were excluded. Libraries were prepared by immunoSEQ multiplex PCR; TCRdb keeps only in-frame clonotypes and omits some of them. The sample holds around 580,000 clones; 98% are singletons and the top ten take 0.25% to 0.35%. Material: naive CD8+ T cells sorted from blood. The receptor set was obtained from a man aged 25-45 years in good health.

This rearrangement joins TRBV18 to TRBJ2-5; a weak D match, TRBD2 (5 bases). Germline V gene data show CDR1 as KGHSH and CDR2 as LQKENI. V was pared by 2 bases and J by 5 bases, with 12 bases between. CDR3 length: 14 amino acids. The CDR3 spells CASSPADSWETQYF. The CDR3 DNA reads as TGTGCCAGCTCACCAGCGGACTCTTGGGAGACCCAGTACTTC. Supplemented by reference TRBV18 and TRBJ2-5, the full variable domain reads NAGVMQNPRHLVRRRGQEARLRCSPMKGHSHVYWYRQLPEEGLKFMVYLQKENIIDESGMPKERFSAEFPKEGPSILRIQQVVRGDSAAYFCASSPADSWETQYFGPGTRLLVL.

CDR3 sequence: CASSSLGGPKDHSGNTIYF. DNA of the CDR3: TGTGCCAGCAGCTCCCTCGGGGGCCCGAAAGACCATTCTGGAAACACCATATATTTT. The chain uses TRBV7-6 and TRBJ1-3; D may be TRBD1 (6 bases). Germline lookup yields CDR1 SGHVS and CDR2 FNYEAQ. V lost 4 bases to trimming and J lost 1 base, with 23 bases between them. The CDR3 length is 19 residues.

The chain employs TRBV7-6 and TRBJ2-3; D gene ambiguous. The V gene's germline CDR1 is SGHVS and CDR2 FNYEAQ. CDR3 size: 16 residues. The V gene lost 5 bases and the J gene lost 4 bases, with 19 bases spanning the gap. The CDR3 spells CASSLRSRPASDTQYF. In nucleotides, the CDR3 is TGTGCCAGCAGCCTCCGGTCCCGCCCGGCGTCAGATACGCAGTATTTT.

The chain combines TRBV6-1 with TRBJ2-7, with 7 bases aligning to TRBD1. The CDR3 sequence is 18 residues long. Germline CDR1 and CDR2: MNHNS and SASEGT. V was clipped by 0 bases and J by 4 bases; unmatched bases: 15. The CDR3 sequence is CASSEATGVLASRYEQYF. The CDR3 DNA reads as TGTGCCAGCAGTGAAGCAACAGGGGTTTTAGCTTCTCGGTACGAGCAGTACTTC.

This clone was picked up one time. The J gene is TRBJ2-1, the V gene TRBV7-8; 10 positions match TRBD2. Germline V CDR1 and CDR2: SGHVS, FQNEAQ. The CDR3 totals 15 residues. The junction had 8 bases not matched to a gene; V was cut back by 7 bases and J by 5 bases. The CDR3: CASTLAGEGHNEQFF. CDR3 in DNA: TGTGCCAGCACCCTAGCGGGAGAGGGGCACAATGAGCAGTTCTTC.